This T cell receptor beta chain was sequenced for a study of graft-versus-host responses after intestinal transplantation. Study at large: Uniformly, recipients were administered anti-thymocyte globulin induction with subsequent tacrolimus and steroids for three to four years.

Remarks on this clone: Its specificity is not known.

The CDR3 has 13 residues. Germline CDR1 reads LNHDA; CDR2 reads SQIVND (reference sequence). Trimming at V came to 5 bases and at J to 3 bases, leaving 4 bases not matched to a gene. Clones were sequenced by immunoSEQ multiplex PCR, and TCRdb holds only the in-frame ones, with some missing. The sample shows tens of thousands of clones, roughly 90% of them seen only once. This chain links TRBV19 with TRBJ2-7, with TRBD2 matching 7 bases. The material was unstimulated CD4+ T cells sorted from spleen or lymph node cells, obtained before intestinal transplant. The source is a human donor who received an intestinal transplant. DNA of the CDR3: TGTGCCAGTAGTGAGGGAGGGAGCTACGAGCAGTACTTC. Protein sequence: CASSEGGSYEQYF.